This TCR beta chain came from a study of neoadjuvant anti-PD-1 for oral cavity cancer. Study as a whole: Non-progressing patients received a fourth nivolumab dose near day 43, then surgery on days 50-56.

The CDR3 extends over 13 amino acids. V was shortened by 1 base and J by 0 bases, with 6 bases between the two germline ends. Germline V CDR1 and CDR2: SQVTM, ANQGSEA. Patients were newly diagnosed with stage II-IVA oral cavity squamous cell carcinoma without prior systemic or radiation treatment. Of note for this clone: Its antigen is unknown.

Findings of the study overall: Each response group had just three patients in TCR analyses.

Using immunoSEQ multiplex PCR, the repertoire was profiled, and TCRdb retains in-frame clones only, with some absent. This table holds about 14,000 clones, roughly 70% found once. This TCR was sampled from a person between 40 and 79 years old with oral cavity squamous cell carcinoma. The chain couples TRBV29-1 to TRBJ2-5; D not resolved. Sequenced material: PBMCs, taken before nivolumab (anti-PD-1) treatment. In nucleotides, the CDR3 is TGCAGCGTTGAAGCGCAGTACCAAGAGACCCAGTACTTC. It specifies CSVEAQYQETQYF.